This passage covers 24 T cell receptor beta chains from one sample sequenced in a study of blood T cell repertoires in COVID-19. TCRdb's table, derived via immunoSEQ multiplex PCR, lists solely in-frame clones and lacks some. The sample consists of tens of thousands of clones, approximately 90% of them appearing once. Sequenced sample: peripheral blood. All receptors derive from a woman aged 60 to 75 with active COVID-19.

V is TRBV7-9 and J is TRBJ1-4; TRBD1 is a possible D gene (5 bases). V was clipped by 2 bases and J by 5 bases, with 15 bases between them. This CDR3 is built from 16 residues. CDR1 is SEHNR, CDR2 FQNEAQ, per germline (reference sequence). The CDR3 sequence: CASSLSVGRGNEKLFF. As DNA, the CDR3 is TGTGCCAGCAGCTTAAGTGTCGGTAGGGGAAATGAAAAACTGTTTTTT. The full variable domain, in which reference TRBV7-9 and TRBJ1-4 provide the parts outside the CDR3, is DTGVSQNPRHKITKRGQNVTFRCDPISEHNRLYWYRQTLGQGPEFLTYFQNEAQLEKSRLLSDRFSAERPKGSFSTLEIQRTEQGDSAMYLCASSLSVGRGNEKLFFGSGTQLSVL.

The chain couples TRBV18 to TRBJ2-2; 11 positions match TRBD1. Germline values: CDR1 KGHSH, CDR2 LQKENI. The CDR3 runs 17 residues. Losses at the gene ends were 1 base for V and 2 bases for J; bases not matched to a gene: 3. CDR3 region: CASSPRGQGANTGELFF. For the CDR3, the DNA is TGTGCCAGCTCACCACGAGGACAGGGGGCTAACACCGGGGAGCTGTTTTTT.

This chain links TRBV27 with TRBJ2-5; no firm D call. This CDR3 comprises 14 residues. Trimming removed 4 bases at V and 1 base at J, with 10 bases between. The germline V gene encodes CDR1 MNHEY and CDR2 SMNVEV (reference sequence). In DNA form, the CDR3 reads TGTGCCAGCAGTTCCAAAGCCCTCCAAGAGACCCAGTACTTC. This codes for CASSSKALQETQYF.

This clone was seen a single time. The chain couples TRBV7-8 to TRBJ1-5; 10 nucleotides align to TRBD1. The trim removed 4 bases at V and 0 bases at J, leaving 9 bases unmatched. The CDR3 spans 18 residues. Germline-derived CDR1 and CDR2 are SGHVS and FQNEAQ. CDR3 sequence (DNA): TGTGCCAGCAGCTCCTTGGACAGGGGGGGATTTAGCAATCAGCCCCAGCATTTT. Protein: CASSSLDRGGFSNQPQHF.

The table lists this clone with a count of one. In nucleotides, the CDR3 is TGTGCCTGGAGTGGGAATTTACCCCAGGGGGGCGCGTACGAGCAGTACTTC. Protein sequence: CAWSGNLPQGGAYEQYF. V and J are TRBV30 and TRBJ2-7; D possibly corresponds to TRBD1 (7 bases). The CDR3 length is 17 residues. The V end lost 1 base, the J end lost 4 bases, and 23 bases lay between the germline ends. Germline V lookup: CDR1 GTSNPN, CDR2 SVGIG (reference sequence). The whole variable domain, filled in from reference TRBV30 and TRBJ2-7, reads SQTIHQWPATLVQPVGSPLSLECTVEGTSNPNLYWYRQAAGRGLQLLFYSVGIGQISSEVPQNLSASRPQDRQFILSSKKLLLSDSGFYLCAWSGNLPQGGAYEQYFGPGTRLTVT.

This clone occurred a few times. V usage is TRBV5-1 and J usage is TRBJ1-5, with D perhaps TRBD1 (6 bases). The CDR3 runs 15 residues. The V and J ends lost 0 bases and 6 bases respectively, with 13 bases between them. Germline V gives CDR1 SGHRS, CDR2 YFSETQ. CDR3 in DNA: TGCGCCAGCAGCTTGGGGGAACAGGGCGGTCAGCCCCAGCATTTT. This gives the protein CASSLGEQGGQPQHF.

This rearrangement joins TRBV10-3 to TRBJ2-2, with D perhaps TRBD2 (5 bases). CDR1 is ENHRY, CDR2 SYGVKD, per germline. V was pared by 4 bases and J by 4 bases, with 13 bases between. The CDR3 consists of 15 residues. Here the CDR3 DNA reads TGTGCCATCAGTGGGGCAGCGGAATTCACCGGGGAGCTGTTTTTT. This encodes CAISGAAEFTGELFF.

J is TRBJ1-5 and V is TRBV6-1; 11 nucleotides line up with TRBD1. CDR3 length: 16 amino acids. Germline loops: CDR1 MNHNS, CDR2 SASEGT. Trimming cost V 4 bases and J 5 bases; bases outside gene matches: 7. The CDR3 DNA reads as TGTGCCAGCAGTGGGGACAGGGGGTCATTCGATCAGCCCCAGCATTTT. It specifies CASSGDRGSFDQPQHF.

CDR3 protein: CASSRDRANSPLHF. DNA of the CDR3: TGTGCCAGCAGCCGGGACAGGGCGAATTCACCCCTCCACTTT. The chain recombines TRBV6-6 with TRBJ1-6; 9 bases are shared with TRBD1. This CDR3 contains 14 residues. Germline V gene sequence: CDR1 MNHNY, CDR2 SVGAGI (reference sequence). Trimming took 6 bases from V and 7 from J; bases not matched to a gene: 4.

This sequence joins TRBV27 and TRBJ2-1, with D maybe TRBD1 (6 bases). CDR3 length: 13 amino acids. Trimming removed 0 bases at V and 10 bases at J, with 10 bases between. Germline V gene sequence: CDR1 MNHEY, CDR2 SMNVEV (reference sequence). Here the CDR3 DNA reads TGTGCCAGCAGTTTATCCACAGGGATAGAGCAGTTCTTC. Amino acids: CASSLSTGIEQFF.

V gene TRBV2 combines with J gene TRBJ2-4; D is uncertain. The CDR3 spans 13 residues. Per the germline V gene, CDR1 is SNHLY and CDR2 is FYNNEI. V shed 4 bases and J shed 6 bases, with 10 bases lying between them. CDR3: CASSGLVANIQYF. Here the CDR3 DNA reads TGTGCCAGCAGTGGCCTAGTAGCAAACATTCAGTACTTC.

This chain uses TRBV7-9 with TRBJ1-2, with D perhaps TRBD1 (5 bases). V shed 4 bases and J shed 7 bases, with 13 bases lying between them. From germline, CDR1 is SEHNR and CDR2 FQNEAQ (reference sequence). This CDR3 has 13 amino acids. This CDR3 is CASSSDVGLGYTF. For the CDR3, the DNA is TGTGCCAGCAGCTCGGACGTGGGACTTGGCTACACCTTC.

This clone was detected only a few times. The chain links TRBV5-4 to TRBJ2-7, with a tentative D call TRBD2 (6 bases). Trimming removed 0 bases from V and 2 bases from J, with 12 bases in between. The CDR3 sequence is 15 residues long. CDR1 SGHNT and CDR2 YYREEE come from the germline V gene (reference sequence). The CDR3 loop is CASSLGASATYEQYF. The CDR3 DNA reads TGTGCCAGCAGCTTGGGGGCTAGCGCGACCTACGAGCAGTACTTC.

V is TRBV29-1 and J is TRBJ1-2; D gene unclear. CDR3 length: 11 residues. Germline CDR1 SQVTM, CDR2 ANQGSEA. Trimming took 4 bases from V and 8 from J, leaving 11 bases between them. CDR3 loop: CSVATPGGYTF. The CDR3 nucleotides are TGCAGCGTTGCGACACCCGGCGGCTACACCTTC.

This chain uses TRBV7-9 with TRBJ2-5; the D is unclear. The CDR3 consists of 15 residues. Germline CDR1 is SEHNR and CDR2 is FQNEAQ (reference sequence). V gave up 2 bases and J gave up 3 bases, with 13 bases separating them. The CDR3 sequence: CASSLWVGQEETQYF. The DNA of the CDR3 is TGTGCCAGCAGCTTATGGGTGGGCCAGGAAGAGACCCAGTACTTC.

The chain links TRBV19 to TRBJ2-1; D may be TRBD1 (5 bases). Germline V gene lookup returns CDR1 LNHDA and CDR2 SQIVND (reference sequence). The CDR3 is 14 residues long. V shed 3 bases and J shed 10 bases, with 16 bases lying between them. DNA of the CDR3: TGTGCCAGTAGTATCGGTGGGGCCGCGGCGGAGCAGTTCTTC. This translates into CASSIGGAAAEQFF.

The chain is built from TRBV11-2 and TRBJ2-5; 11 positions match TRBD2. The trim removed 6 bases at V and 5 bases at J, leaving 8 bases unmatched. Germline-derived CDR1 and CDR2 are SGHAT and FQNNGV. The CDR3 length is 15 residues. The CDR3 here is CASRSTSGRGETQYF. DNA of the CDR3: TGTGCCAGCAGGTCCACTAGCGGGAGAGGGGAGACCCAGTACTTC.

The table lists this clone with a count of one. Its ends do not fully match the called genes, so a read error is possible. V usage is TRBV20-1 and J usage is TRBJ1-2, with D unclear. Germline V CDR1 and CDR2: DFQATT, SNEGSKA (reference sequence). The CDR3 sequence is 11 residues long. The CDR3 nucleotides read TGCAGTGCTACACGGGTCGCCCATCTCGGCTTC. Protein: CSATRVAHLGF.

The CDR3 spells CASSPRISAGDTQYF. In nucleotides, the CDR3 is TGTGCCAGCTCACCGCGTATCTCCGCGGGAGATACGCAGTATTTT. The V and J genes are TRBV18 and TRBJ2-3, with D perhaps matching TRBD2 (5 bases). CDR1 and CDR2 (germline): KGHSH, LQKENI. This CDR3 has 15 amino acids. V lost 3 bases and J 5 bases, leaving 15 bases between the germline ends. Supplemented by reference TRBV18 and TRBJ2-3, the full variable domain reads NAGVMQNPRHLVRRRGQEARLRCSPMKGHSHVYWYRQLPEEGLKFMVYLQKENIIDESGMPKERFSAEFPKEGPSILRIQQVVRGDSAAYFCASSPRISAGDTQYFGPGTRLTVL.

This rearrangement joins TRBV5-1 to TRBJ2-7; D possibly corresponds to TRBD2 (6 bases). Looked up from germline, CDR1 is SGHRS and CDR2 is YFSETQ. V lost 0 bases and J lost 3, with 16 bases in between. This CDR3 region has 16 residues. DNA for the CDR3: TGCGCCAGCAGCTTGGCCGGAGGGATCTCGTACTACGAGCAGTACTTC. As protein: CASSLAGGISYYEQYF.

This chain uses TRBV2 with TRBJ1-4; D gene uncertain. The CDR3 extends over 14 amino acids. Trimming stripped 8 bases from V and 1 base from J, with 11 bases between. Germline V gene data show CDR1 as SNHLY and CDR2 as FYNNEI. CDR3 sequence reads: CASLRRETNEKLFF. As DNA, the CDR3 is TGTGCCAGCCTCCGACGGGAAACTAATGAAAAACTGTTTTTT.

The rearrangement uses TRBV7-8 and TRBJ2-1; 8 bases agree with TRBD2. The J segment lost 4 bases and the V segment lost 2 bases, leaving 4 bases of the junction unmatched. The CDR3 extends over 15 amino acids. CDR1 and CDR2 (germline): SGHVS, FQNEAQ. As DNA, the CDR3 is TGTGCCAGCAGCTTATTGGCTAGCGGGTACAATGAGCAGTTCTTC. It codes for CASSLLASGYNEQFF.

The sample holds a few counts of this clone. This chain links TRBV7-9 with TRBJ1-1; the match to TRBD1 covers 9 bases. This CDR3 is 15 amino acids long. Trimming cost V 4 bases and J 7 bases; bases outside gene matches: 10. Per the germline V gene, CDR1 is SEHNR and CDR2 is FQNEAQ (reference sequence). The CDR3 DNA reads TGTGCCAGCAGCTGGGGACAGGGAACGCGAGATGAAGCTTTCTTT. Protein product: CASSWGQGTRDEAFF. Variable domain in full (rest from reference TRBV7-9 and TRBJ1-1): DTGVSQNPRHKITKRGQNVTFRCDPISEHNRLYWYRQTLGQGPEFLTYFQNEAQLEKSRLLSDRFSAERPKGSFSTLEIQRTEQGDSAMYLCASSWGQGTRDEAFFGQGTRLTVV.

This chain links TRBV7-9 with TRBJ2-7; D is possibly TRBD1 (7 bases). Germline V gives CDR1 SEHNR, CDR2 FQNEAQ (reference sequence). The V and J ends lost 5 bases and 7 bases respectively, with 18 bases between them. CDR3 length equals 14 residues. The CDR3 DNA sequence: TGTGCCAGCAGCCCGCGGGACAGTGACCTGGAGCAGTACTTC. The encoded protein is CASSPRDSDLEQYF.